This TCR beta chain derives from a study of T-cell memory formation after mild COVID-19. Study in general: TCR clusters were mostly confined to one donor each.

5'RACE primed from the constant segment yielded TCR alpha and TCR beta cDNA libraries bearing sample barcodes and UMIs. TCRdb independently ran MiXCR on the 5' RACE reads; one entry per CDR3 protein. This sample has approximately 450,000 distinct CDR3 sequences; over 15% occur once, and the top ten carry over 9%. This CDR3 contains 15 residues. Trimming shortened V by 5 bases and J by 4 bases, and 17 bases separated the two germline ends. General study findings and limits: Contracting clones from day 15 to 85 had balanced CD4/CD8; later expanders favoured CD4+. Pre-infection memory held some responding clones, suggesting pre-existing cross-reactive T cells responded.

With respect to this clonotype: Antigen: not known.

The specimen sequenced was PBMCs or a T cell subset sorted from them (not recorded which). The clonotype was recovered from an adult woman who had mild COVID-19 (a few samples of this study predate the infection). Cell type and time point are not known. The chain employs TRBV12-3 or TRBV12-4 and TRBJ1-1; the D gene is possibly TRBD1 (5 bases). The CDR3 DNA reads TGTGCCAGCAGTCCCCCGCAGGGCCGGGCCACTGAAGCTTTCTTT. Translation gives CASSPPQGRATEAFF.